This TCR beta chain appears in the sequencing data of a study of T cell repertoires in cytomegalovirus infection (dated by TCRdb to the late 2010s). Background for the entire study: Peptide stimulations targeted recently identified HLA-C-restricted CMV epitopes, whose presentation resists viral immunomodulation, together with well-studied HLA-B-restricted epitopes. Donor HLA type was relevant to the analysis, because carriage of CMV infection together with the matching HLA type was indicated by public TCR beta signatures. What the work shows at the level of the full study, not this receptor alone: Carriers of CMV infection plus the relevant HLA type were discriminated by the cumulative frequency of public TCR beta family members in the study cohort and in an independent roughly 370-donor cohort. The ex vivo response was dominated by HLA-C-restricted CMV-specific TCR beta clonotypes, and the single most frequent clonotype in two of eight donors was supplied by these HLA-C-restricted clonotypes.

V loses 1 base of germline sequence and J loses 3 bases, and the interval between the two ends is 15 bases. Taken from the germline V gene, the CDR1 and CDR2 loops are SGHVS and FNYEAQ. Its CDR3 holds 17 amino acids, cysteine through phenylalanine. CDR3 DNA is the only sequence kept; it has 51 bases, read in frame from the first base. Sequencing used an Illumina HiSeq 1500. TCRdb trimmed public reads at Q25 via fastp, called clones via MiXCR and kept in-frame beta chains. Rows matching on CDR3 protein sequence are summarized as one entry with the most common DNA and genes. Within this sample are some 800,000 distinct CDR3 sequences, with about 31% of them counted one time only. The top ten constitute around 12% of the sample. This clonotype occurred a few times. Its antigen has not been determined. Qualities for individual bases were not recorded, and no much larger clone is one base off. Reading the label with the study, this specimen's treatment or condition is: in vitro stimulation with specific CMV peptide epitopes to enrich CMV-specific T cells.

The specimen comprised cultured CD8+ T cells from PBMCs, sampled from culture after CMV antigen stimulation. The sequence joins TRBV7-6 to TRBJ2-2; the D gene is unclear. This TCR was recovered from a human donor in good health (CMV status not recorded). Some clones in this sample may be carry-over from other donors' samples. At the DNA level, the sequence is TGTGCCAGCAGCTTAGTGTACAAGGCCAGCGACACCGGGGAGCTGTTTTTT. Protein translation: CASSLVYKASDTGELFF.